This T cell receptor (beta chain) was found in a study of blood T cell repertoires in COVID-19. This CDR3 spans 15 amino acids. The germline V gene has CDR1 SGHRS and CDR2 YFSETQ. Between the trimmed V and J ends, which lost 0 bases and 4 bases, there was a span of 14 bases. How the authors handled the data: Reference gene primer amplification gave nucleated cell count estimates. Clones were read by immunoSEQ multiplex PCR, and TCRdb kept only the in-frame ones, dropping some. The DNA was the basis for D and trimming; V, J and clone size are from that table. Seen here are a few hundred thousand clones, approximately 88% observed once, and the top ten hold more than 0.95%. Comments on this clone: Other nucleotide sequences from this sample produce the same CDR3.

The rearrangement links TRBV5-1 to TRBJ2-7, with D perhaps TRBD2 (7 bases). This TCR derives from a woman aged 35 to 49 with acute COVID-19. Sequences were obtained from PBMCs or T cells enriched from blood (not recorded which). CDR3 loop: CASSLAGGSGYEQYF. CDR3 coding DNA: TGCGCCAGCAGCTTGGCGGGGGGCTCGGGTTACGAGCAGTACTTC.